The present entry profiles one T cell receptor (beta chain) with its context. Per the germline V gene, CDR1 is SGHRS and CDR2 is YFSETQ. The length of the CDR3 is 18 residues. V lost 1 base to trimming and J lost 0 bases, with 17 bases between them. The data stem from a study of blood T cell repertoires in COVID-19. At the level of the study: The samples span acute and convalescent COVID-19 from the United States, Italy and Spain. T cells, B-cell-depleted T cells, or PBMCs provided the cDNA or gDNA that served as material.

Authors' processing steps: Estimates of nucleated cell counts were drawn from the amplification of reference gene primers. The table came from immunoSEQ multiplex PCR; TCRdb's copy has only in-frame clones and leaves some out. The V and J calls and clone size were taken over from that table, and D and trimming were inferred from the DNA. Here the sample spans about 47,000 clones, roughly 87% being singletons. The sequence was obtained from a man in his 60s with active COVID-19. Sample: peripheral blood. This chain uses TRBV5-1 with TRBJ2-1, with D possibly being TRBD1 (5 bases). CDR3 sequence reads: CASSLPTGPSTSYNEQFF. The CDR3 DNA follows: TGCGCCAGCAGCTTGCCCACAGGTCCTTCTACCTCCTACAATGAGCAGTTCTTC.